These 13 T cell receptor beta chains share one sample of origin, sequenced in a study of cytotoxic CD8 clonotypes in ibrutinib-treated CLL. Sequencing used immunoSEQ multiplex PCR; TCRdb keeps in-frame clones, though not all of them. Of 80,000 to 95,000 clones listed, 79% are singletons. The sequenced sample was PBMCs, obtained after 12 months of ibrutinib treatment. The receptor set was obtained from a human donor with chronic lymphocytic leukemia.

This chain connects TRBV19 to TRBJ1-2; D is unclear. The CDR3 totals 13 residues. V was cut by 5 bases and J by 4 bases, with 11 bases left in between. Looked up from germline, CDR1 is LNHDA and CDR2 is SQIVND (reference sequence). The CDR3: CASSRGRPYGYTF. The CDR3 DNA is TGTGCCAGTAGTCGTGGACGGCCCTATGGCTACACCTTC.

The chain combines TRBV28 with TRBJ2-2; 8 positions match TRBD2. The CDR3 has 14 amino acids. Looked up from germline, CDR1 is MDHEN and CDR2 is SYDVKM. Trimming removed 8 bases from V and 1 base from J; junction bases left unmatched: 3. In DNA form, the CDR3 reads TGTGCCAGCGCCCGGGGGGGGAACACCGGGGAGCTGTTTTTT. Amino acid sequence: CASARGGNTGELFF.

The chain has TRBV2 and TRBJ2-3; 7 nucleotides agree with TRBD1. The CDR3 is 14 residues long. Germline CDR1 SNHLY, CDR2 FYNNEI. Germline trimming cut 5 bases from V and 2 bases from J; bases unmatched to any gene: 4. CDR3 DNA sequence: TGTGCCAGCAGTCTTCAGGGGGACACAGATACGCAGTATTTT. It translates to CASSLQGDTDTQYF.

The chain uses TRBV19 and TRBJ2-2, with 7 bases lining up with TRBD2. Unmatched junction bases numbered 7, after V lost 5 bases and J lost 7 bases. The CDR3 runs 14 residues. Germline CDR1 reads LNHDA; CDR2 reads SQIVND (reference sequence). DNA for the CDR3: TGTGCCAGTAGTTCACTAGCGATGGGCGGGGAGCTGTTTTTT. Protein sequence: CASSSLAMGGELFF.

This chain uses TRBV11-1 with TRBJ1-3; D not resolved. The length of the CDR3 is 13 residues. From germline, CDR1 is SGHAT and CDR2 FQDESV (reference sequence). Trimming pared 4 bases from V and 5 bases from J, leaving 9 bases between. The CDR3 bases are TGTGCCAGCAGCTCGGGCCTTCGAAACACCATATATTTT. Translating it yields CASSSGLRNTIYF.

The chain links TRBV5-4 to TRBJ2-2; 9 nucleotides match TRBD1. Per the germline V gene, CDR1 is SGHNT and CDR2 is YYREEE (reference sequence). Trimming cost V 0 bases and J 7 bases; bases outside gene matches: 4. CDR3 size: 15 residues. The CDR3 sequence: CASSLDRGPDGELFF. The CDR3 DNA is TGTGCCAGCAGCTTGGACAGGGGGCCGGACGGGGAGCTGTTTTTT.

The J gene is TRBJ2-7, the V gene TRBV7-2; 14 nucleotides line up with TRBD2. Losses at the gene ends were 6 bases for V and 7 bases for J; bases not matched to a gene: 8. Germline assignment: CDR1 SGHTA and CDR2 FQGNSA. This CDR3 has 15 residues. CDR3 sequence: CASRPGLAGGGEQYF. CDR3 bases: TGTGCCAGCAGGCCCGGACTAGCGGGAGGCGGTGAGCAGTACTTC.

The CDR3 reads CATQGVQESYEQYF. The CDR3 coding sequence is TGTGCCACTCAGGGGGTACAGGAATCTTACGAGCAGTACTTC. This chain links TRBV10-3 with TRBJ2-7, with 7 bases fitting TRBD1. This CDR3 is built from 14 residues. Losses at the gene ends were 10 bases for V and 4 bases for J; bases not matched to a gene: 13. Germline V gives CDR1 ENHRY, CDR2 SYGVKD.

The V gene is TRBV5-5, the J gene TRBJ2-2, with 7 bases lining up with TRBD1. Trimming removed 1 base from V and 5 bases from J; junction bases left unmatched: 5. The V gene's germline CDR1 is SGHKS and CDR2 YYEKEE (reference sequence). The CDR3 totals 15 residues. CDR3 coding DNA: TGTGCCAGCAGCTTGACAGGGGCCCGGACCGGGGAGCTGTTTTTT. It yields the protein CASSLTGARTGELFF.

This rearrangement joins TRBV18 to TRBJ2-1, with TRBD2 matching 12 bases. The J segment lost 9 bases and the V segment lost 6 bases, leaving 12 bases of the junction unmatched. The germline V gene has CDR1 KGHSH and CDR2 LQKENI. The CDR3 covers 16 residues. The CDR3 nucleotides are TGTGCCAGCTCCCCCGGACTAGCGGGGCCCTTGGGTGAGCAGTTCTTC. It encodes CASSPGLAGPLGEQFF.

In DNA, the CDR3 is TGTGCCAGCAGCCAACTTACCAAGGAGAACACTGAAGCTTTCTTT. It encodes CASSQLTKENTEAFF. This chain uses TRBV14 with TRBJ1-1; D remains unclear. Looked up from germline, CDR1 is SGHDN and CDR2 is FVKESK. V gave up 2 bases and J gave up 1 base, with 11 bases separating them. CDR3 length: 15 residues.

This clone was counted once. The chain couples TRBV18 to TRBJ2-7, with D possibly matching TRBD1 (6 bases). V lost 0 bases and J lost 4, with 10 bases in between. CDR1 is KGHSH, CDR2 LQKENI, per germline. The CDR3 runs to 14 residues. As DNA, the CDR3 is TGTGCCAGCTCACCACCGACAGGAGCGTACGAGCAGTACTTC. This translates into CASSPPTGAYEQYF.

The V call is TRBV9, the J call TRBJ1-4, with D possibly TRBD1 on 6 matching bases. The CDR3 is 18 amino acids. Trimming took off 0 bases at V and 0 bases at J, with 15 bases between the two ends. Germline lookup yields CDR1 SGDLS and CDR2 YYNGEE. CDR3 sequence: CASSVGVGGTATNEKLFF. The CDR3 nucleotides are TGTGCCAGCAGCGTAGGGGTAGGGGGGACCGCAACTAATGAAAAACTGTTTTTT.